The clone carrying this TCR beta chain was seen a few times. TCRdb keeps only in-frame clones here, not all; method: immunoSEQ multiplex PCR. Here the sample spans around 35,000 clones, 65% to 70% being singletons. The sample originates from a study of STAT5B mutations in CD4+ large granular lymphocyte leukemia. The germline CDR1 and CDR2 sequences are MNHNY and SVGAGI (reference sequence). V was clipped by 2 bases and J by 10 bases; unmatched bases: 8. The CDR3 is made up of 14 amino acids. The sequencing sample was made of CD4+ T cells from blood buffy coats. The chain carries TRBV6-6 and TRBJ1-1, with 9 nucleotides matching TRBD1. The sequence was collected from a human donor in good health. The CDR3 protein is CASSYGRQGVAAFF. In nucleotides, the CDR3 is TGTGCCAGCAGTTACGGTAGACAGGGGGTCGCAGCTTTCTTT.